The present entry profiles one T cell receptor beta chain with its context. Antigen: not known. The germline CDR1 and CDR2 sequences are DFQATT and SNEGSKA (reference sequence). The CDR3 is 11 residues long. These data originate in a study of T cell responses to AZD1222 COVID-19 vaccine. Sequencing used immunoSEQ multiplex PCR; TCRdb keeps in-frame clones, though not all of them. The table shows about 180,000 clones, with 70% to 90% occurring only once. The study's findings and limits: The number of AZD1222 recipients seropositive at baseline was only 5 to 7. Repertoires were obtained only post-peak T cell response.

This clonotype was obtained from an adult in good health. The chain uses TRBV20-1 and TRBJ2-1; D is tentatively TRBD1 or TRBD2 (5 bases each). The sample consisted of peripheral blood, taken on day 0 of AZD1222 vaccination. CDR3 protein: CRASEGPEQFF. CDR3 DNA sequence: TGCAGGGCCTCCGAGGGACCCGAGCAGTTCTTC.